What follows are 4 T cell receptor beta chains derived from one specimen sequenced in a study of monozygotic twins with inflammatory bowel disease. TCRdb derives one entry per CDR3 protein from the 5' RACE reads, leaving out DNA. This table holds about 380,000 distinct CDR3 sequences. Material for sequencing was blood. The receptors come from a human donor with ulcerative colitis or Crohn's disease, or a healthy co-twin of an affected twin (not recorded which).

The J gene is TRBJ1-4, the V gene TRBV14; absent DNA, TCRdb's TRBD1 call cannot be checked. CDR3 length: 15 residues. CDR1 and CDR2 (germline): SGHDN, FVKESK. CDR3 region: CASSPQGRGSEKLFF.

The J gene is TRBJ2-2, the V gene TRBV10-3; TCRdb designates TRBD1, a call that cannot be tested without DNA. Germline-derived CDR1 and CDR2 are ENHRY and SYGVKD. The CDR3 spans 13 residues. CDR3 sequence: CAIQDILTGELFF.

The chain employs TRBV4-3 and TRBJ2-3; TCRdb designates TRBD1, a call that cannot be tested without DNA. The CDR3 has 16 amino acids. Germline V lookup: CDR1 LGHNA, CDR2 YSLEER. The CDR3 here is CASSQAVQGSTDTQYF.

This sequence joins TRBV7-2 and TRBJ2-7; the TRBD1 assignment by TCRdb is unverifiable without DNA. CDR3 length: 13 residues. Germline V gives CDR1 SGHTA, CDR2 FQGNSA. The CDR3 region is CASTEGQVYEQYF.